This T cell receptor (beta chain) stems from a study of cytomegalovirus exposure and HLA in healthy donors (dated by TCRdb to 2015 to 2018). With regard to the full study: In an earlier analysis of 550 to 750 of the donors, 250 to 300 Gb of sequence data and approximately 100 million unique TCR beta sequences from roughly 200 million T cells were reported. An early release covering roughly 640 HLA-typed donors comprised about 300 gigabases of sequencing data and around 80 million unique TCR sequences. Of the 398 genotyped donors, less than 85% were placed in the genetic ancestry cluster associated with self-reported Caucasian donors. The aim of the study was to test whether cataloging public T cell receptors could identify signatures of past pathogen exposure. The study profiled the T cell repertoires of around 700 subjects by immunosequencing and related them to cytomegalovirus serostatus. A separate validation cohort of approximately 120 different subjects was used in addition to the approximately 700-subject first cohort. To predict cytomegalovirus infection status, the study brought together high-throughput TCR immunosequencing, statistical association of individual TCRs with disease status, and machine learning. A later analysis re-examined previously published TCR beta repertoires from more than 550 donors and added high-resolution HLA genotyping to investigate patterns of TCR occurrence. Rather than drawing on any new phenotypic data, the later analysis identified candidate immune exposures from TCR beta sequences and the way those sequences occurred across donors. To decide whether each TCR beta V gene segment behaved as functional or pseudogenic, an earlier analysis of approximately 590 of the donors relied on high-throughput TCR beta sequencing. Alongside the repertoire data, information on donor age, sex, ethnicity and CMV serostatus was compiled. In a later genetic analysis, genome-wide SNP genotypes for about 55% of the roughly 670 donors were used, and that subset was treated as a discovery cohort. Every discovery cohort repertoire had been produced on one sequencing platform. Both class I and class II loci were covered by HLA typing, at four-digit resolution. Typing coverage varied by locus: roughly 629-640 donors for A, B, C, DRB1 and DQB1; more than 500 for DQA1; over 600 for DPA1; under 490 for DPB1. Roughly five DR-DQ haplotypes were handled as single units for association and clustering, since linkage in the cohort was strong. On average, around 200,000 unique TCR beta nucleotide sequences were sequenced per donor among roughly 430 genotyped donors of the cohort, with roughly 18% of those sequences being non-productive.

Overall study outcomes, separate from this receptor: The authors suggested that the approach could potentially be generalized to other disease states and immunological phenotypes. The only immune exposure information available for the cohort was CMV serostatus. In this cohort, only TCR beta chains were sequenced, and detectable features were limited by the absence of alpha or paired-chain data. While some public TCRs were present in many individuals, most TCR sequences turned up only very rarely across donors. Most CMV-associated TCR beta chains appeared to be HLA-restricted in a later analysis, and the HLA associations seemed to be driven largely by CMV exposure. An association between a missense DCLRE1C variant and V-gene and J-gene trimming of TCR beta chains was found in a later genetic analysis and replicated in an independent cohort. In an earlier analysis of some 550 of the donors, most TCR beta V segments were observed in productive rearrangements about 90% or about 30% of the time, broadly matching IMGT annotations. Linkage disequilibrium might explain the correlated functional status among segregating V segments, but an unknown experimental factor could not be ruled out. Cytomegalovirus status was reported to be diagnosed by the classifier with high specificity and sensitivity in both the original and validation cohorts. Because HLA typing was unavailable for some donors at each locus, only the typed subset was used in association tests. Compared with equally common non-associated chains, HLA-associated TCR beta chains in a later analysis were more clonally expanded and had lower generation probabilities. At a false discovery rate of 0.05, a later analysis linked some 18,000 TCR beta sequences to specific HLA alleles. A few of the identified cytomegalovirus-associated TCR beta chains were confirmed in vitro to be specific for cytomegalovirus antigens. Because the 87-base-pair reads could not distinguish some IMGT-functional V segments, including TRBV6-2 and TRBV6-3, those segments were excluded. The study listed around 160 TCR beta chains as associated with cytomegalovirus. In a later analysis, several top co-occurrence clusters were reported to appear linked to parvovirus B19, influenza, CMV and Epstein-Barr virus. Roughly uniform sequencing depth across donors was assumed in presence/absence analyses, although this assumption may not hold. A cluster of highly shared sequence variants was judged likely to be a technical artifact of the sequencing pipeline. Because counts were too low, seventeen rarely observed V segments, including chromosome 9 orphons, were excluded from the earlier analysis of roughly 580 of the donors. According to a later analysis, TCR association rates differed among HLA loci, with DRB1 alleles showing the most associated TCRs and HLA-C alleles showing the fewest. When HLA alleles, especially DR and DQ, strongly co-occurred, TCR associations were difficult to assign to individual alleles. A further reported finding was that TCR beta sequences accurately predicted the HLA-A and HLA-B alleles for most subjects in the first cohort. According to a later genetic analysis, donors in an Asian-associated ancestry cluster had fewer N-insertions in productive TCRs than the approximately 630-donor mean.

The cohort comprised under 700 healthy bone marrow donors. All cohort members were sampled while nominally healthy, although unrecorded immune exposures were likely present. The donor tested CMV seronegative, placing the donor among the 350 or so seronegative members of the cohort. A peripheral blood sample was provided by each donor, and peripheral blood mononuclear cells were used for TCR beta sequencing. The Qiagen DNeasy Blood Extraction Kit was used to extract genomic DNA from the blood cell samples. Note on this clone: Its recognized antigen is unknown. Per-base quality was not reported, and no clone a single base away is much larger than it.

From V the trimming removes 3 bases and from J it removes 2 bases, while the gene matches leave 2 bases of the junction unaccounted for. From cysteine to phenylalanine, the CDR3 is 14 amino acids long. Just the 42-base CDR3 DNA is kept, in frame starting at base 1. CDR1 and CDR2 are read off the germline V gene as SGHDT and YYEEEE. Library generation was performed with the immunoSEQ multiplex PCR assay. The multiplex PCR relied on a mix of 60 forward primers for TCR Vbeta segments and 13 reverse primers for TCR Jbeta segments. Amplification of the CDR3 region of rearranged TCR beta genes was performed with a multiplex PCR assay on genomic DNA. The amplified TCR beta libraries were sequenced on the Illumina HiSeq System as 87-base-pair reads. Per the authors' processing: A later analysis tallied around 87 million unique TCR beta chains across the approximately 670 repertoires, and approximately 9.9 million of those chains were shared by two or more donors. Raw reads were error-corrected and collapsed into unique sequences by a nearest-neighbor algorithm in which closely related sequences were merged to remove PCR and sequencing errors. To assign V, D and J gene segments, CDR3 sequences were aligned to IMGT reference sequences. For a sequence to be retained, a match of at least six nucleotides to both a V gene segment and a J gene segment was required. Rearrangements were called productive when the CDR3 lacked stop codons and stayed in frame with V and J; all others were non-productive. CDR3 was defined by IMGT convention, running from the second conserved V-encoded cysteine to the conserved J-encoded phenylalanine. Sequences without an unambiguous match to a single V gene segment were excluded from the earlier analysis of 500 to 700 of the donors. In an earlier analysis of 587 of the donors, a V segment was called functional when productive rearrangements were above 56.7%, and segregating when the standard deviation between donors exceeded 5%. A statistical classification framework was built to diagnose cytomegalovirus status from the catalog of TCR beta chain sequences. V and J gene assignment, in a later analysis, came from comparing TCR nucleotide sequences with IMGT/GENE-DB human TR gene sequences. A later analysis assigned CDR3 sequences and most-parsimonious VDJ recombination scenarios with the TCRdist pipeline. In a later analysis, every TCR beta chain was defined by the combination of its CDR3 amino acid sequence and its V-gene family, and reads without a unique V-gene family were dropped. A later analysis removed roughly 590 highly shared, low-generation-probability nucleotide sequences to deal with suspected cross-contamination and a sequencing artifact. In a later analysis, a clonal expansion index was calculated for each public chain from normalized within-repertoire ranks of inferred template counts. In a later analysis, generation probabilities were computed using a VDJ recombination model fitted to out-of-frame rearrangements, and the results were checked against IGoR. In a later analysis, TCR-TCR, TCR-HLA and TCR-CMV co-occurrence was scored with hypergeometric tests, and a repertoire-size bias correction was applied to TCR pairs. A later analysis estimated false discovery rates by permuting HLA or CMV assignments 20 times. In a later analysis, co-occurring TCRs were grouped with DBSCAN, and TCRdist sequence similarity was added when clustering was performed within HLA-allele-positive subsets. Co-occurrence clustering excluded repertoires with fewer than 30,000 or more than 120,000 public chains, plus five with anomalous nucleotide sharing. TCRdb re-hosts the immuneACCESS table, in-frame sequences only. Its copies lack some clones; in the studies checked, an unresolved V gene accounts for under half of them, and the cause for the rest is not known. V and J calls and clone size come straight from that table; D and trimming were deduced from the DNA. The sample table holds roughly 120,000 clones, of which about 76% were seen once. Of the sample, 3.9% falls within the top ten clones.

What was sequenced was PBMCs. Here the chain combines TRBV5-6 and TRBJ2-1; the central 7 bases match TRBD2. This receptor was taken from a woman aged 25 to 39 in good health and CMV-seronegative. The nucleotides are TGTGCCAGCAGCTATCTAGCGGCCTACAATGAGCAGTTCTTC. It encodes CASSYLAAYNEQFF.